The 20 T cell receptor beta chains below were found in one sample sequenced in a study of pediatric ulcerative colitis. Sequenced by immunoSEQ multiplex PCR; TCRdb stores in-frame clones only, minus some. The sample has tens of thousands of clones; roughly 70% are singletons. During colonoscopy, one to two rectal pinch biopsies were collected. What was sequenced was gut tissue. Receptors originate from a boy aged 5-17 years with severe ulcerative colitis.

The chain has TRBV30 and TRBJ1-2; tentatively, D is TRBD1 (5 bases). The CDR3 runs to 13 residues. The germline V gene encodes CDR1 GTSNPN and CDR2 SVGIG (reference sequence). This chain's CDR3 is CATQGGPNYGYTF. The CDR3 DNA is TGTGCAACCCAGGGAGGTCCCAACTATGGCTACACCTTC.

The genes are TRBV23-1 and TRBJ2-6, with 8 bases that match TRBD1. Being an ORF, TRBV23-1 has a function that is uncertain. Trimming took 8 bases from V and 3 from J; bases not matched to a gene: 15. CDR3 size: 18 residues. This chain's CDR3 is CASGGPGGHPFGANVLTF. The CDR3, as DNA: TGCGCCAGCGGGGGGCCAGGGGGCCACCCCTTTGGGGCCAACGTCCTGACTTTC.

CDR3 DNA sequence: TGTGCCAGCAGCGAACCGGGACAGAATTCACCCCTCCACTTT. This translates into CASSEPGQNSPLHF. The chain carries TRBV5-6 and TRBJ1-6; 7 nucleotides line up with TRBD1. The trim removed 4 bases at V and 7 bases at J, leaving 5 bases unmatched. The CDR3 length is 14 residues. CDR1 and CDR2 (germline): SGHDT, YYEEEE.

This chain uses TRBV7-9 with TRBJ1-4; a weak D match, TRBD1 (6 bases). V lost 5 bases and J 7 bases, leaving 17 bases between the germline ends. CDR1 is SEHNR and CDR2 is FQNEAQ in the germline V gene (reference sequence). CDR3 length: 15 amino acids. CDR3 nucleotide sequence: TGTGCCAGCAGCAACCGACAGGTTGGAGGTGAAAAACTGTTTTTT. It translates to CASSNRQVGGEKLFF. The full variable domain, its missing parts supplied by reference TRBV7-9 and TRBJ1-4, is DTGVSQNPRHKITKRGQNVTFRCDPISEHNRLYWYRQTLGQGPEFLTYFQNEAQLEKSRLLSDRFSAERPKGSFSTLEIQRTEQGDSAMYLCASSNRQVGGEKLFFGSGTQLSVL.

J is TRBJ2-4 and V is TRBV5-1, with 12 bases aligning to TRBD1. V was clipped by 0 bases and J by 0 bases; unmatched bases: 4. The CDR3 is made up of 18 amino acids. Germline V CDR1 and CDR2: SGHRS, YFSETQ. The CDR3 loop is CASSLALGQGAAKNIQYF. The CDR3 nucleotides read TGCGCCAGCAGCTTGGCTCTGGGACAGGGGGCAGCCAAAAACATTCAGTACTTC.

The chain couples TRBV19 to TRBJ2-4; the D gene is possibly TRBD1 (5 bases). This CDR3 is built from 16 residues. In germline, CDR1 is LNHDA, CDR2 SQIVND (reference sequence). The ends were cut back, 4 bases at V and 2 bases at J, with 15 bases in the middle. The CDR3 loop reads CASSRVRPGTKNIQYF. In DNA form, the CDR3 reads TGTGCCAGTAGTAGGGTGAGACCAGGGACCAAAAACATTCAGTACTTC. Together with reference TRBV19 and TRBJ2-4, the CDR3 gives the full variable domain: DGGITQSPKYLFRKEGQNVTLSCEQNLNHDAMYWYRQDPGQGLRLIYYSQIVNDFQKGDIAEGYSVSREKKESFPLTVTSAQKNPTAFYLCASSRVRPGTKNIQYFGAGTRLSVL.

This chain joins TRBV2 and TRBJ2-1; D may be TRBD1 or TRBD2 (6 bases each). The V and J ends lost 8 bases and 7 bases respectively, with 15 bases between them. The CDR3 loop spans 13 amino acids. Germline CDR1 is SNHLY and CDR2 is FYNNEI. The DNA for the CDR3 is TGTGCCAGCTGTGGGGGGCCGGGAAATGAGCAGTTCTTC. Amino acid sequence: CASCGGPGNEQFF.

In nucleotides, the CDR3 is TGTGCCAGCAGCCAAGTCGGGCGGGGTTCTACTGAAGCTTTCTTT. Translated: CASSQVGRGSTEAFF. V and J are TRBV13 and TRBJ1-1; no clear D. Trimming stripped 5 bases from V and 5 bases from J, with 18 bases between. CDR1 is PRHDT, CDR2 FYEKMQ, per germline (reference sequence). CDR3 length equals 15 residues.

The chain uses TRBV2 and TRBJ2-7; TRBD1 is a possible D gene (6 bases). Germline V gives CDR1 SNHLY, CDR2 FYNNEI. The CDR3 contains 12 residues. The germline V and J ends were trimmed by 6 bases and 3 bases, with 9 bases remaining between them. The DNA for the CDR3 is TGTGCCAGCAGAGACAGGTTCTACGAGCAGTACTTC. This gives the protein CASRDRFYEQYF.

The V call is TRBV19, the J call TRBJ2-1, with TRBD1 identical over 8 bases. Germline trimming cut 3 bases from V and 9 bases from J; bases unmatched to any gene: 7. The CDR3 totals 14 residues. CDR1 is LNHDA, CDR2 SQIVND, per germline (reference sequence). For the CDR3, the DNA is TGTGCCAGTAGTATCGACAGGGGTCGTGGTGAGCAGTTCTTC. This codes for CASSIDRGRGEQFF.

This rearrangement joins TRBV7-3 to TRBJ2-1; no clear D. The CDR3 is 13 residues long. The germline gives CDR1 SGHTA, CDR2 FQGTGA. V dropped 2 bases and J dropped 7 bases, with 9 bases sitting between them. CDR3 sequence reads: CASSLYGMNEQFF. CDR3 sequence (DNA): TGTGCCAGCAGCTTATACGGCATGAATGAGCAGTTCTTC.

The chain has TRBV7-2 and TRBJ1-2; no reliable D call. There are 12 residues in the CDR3. V was pared by 2 bases and J by 4 bases, with 5 bases between. Germline V gene sequence: CDR1 SGHTA, CDR2 FQGNSA. CDR3 sequence: CASSLLGYGYTF. The CDR3 region has the DNA TGTGCCAGCAGCTTACTGGGCTATGGCTACACCTTC.

This chain links TRBV6-5 with TRBJ1-5; D is unclear. Trimming removed 5 bases at V and 4 bases at J, with 6 bases between. Germline CDR1 and CDR2: MNHEY and SVGAGI. CDR3 length: 12 residues. Written as DNA, the CDR3 is TGTGCCAGCAGTCCCCGGAATCAGCCCCAGCATTTT. Amino acid sequence: CASSPRNQPQHF.

This rearrangement joins TRBV7-2 to TRBJ2-3, with 11 bases matching TRBD1. V was clipped by 1 base and J by 6 bases; unmatched bases: 3. The CDR3 runs 15 residues. CDR1 is SGHTA, CDR2 FQGNSA, per germline. The CDR3 loop is CASSLVGQGEDTQYF. The DNA for the CDR3 is TGTGCCAGCAGCTTAGTGGGACAGGGGGAGGATACGCAGTATTTT.

V and J are TRBV29-1 and TRBJ1-2; weak D call: TRBD1 (5 bases). The length of the CDR3 is 11 residues. Trimming stripped 4 bases from V and 8 bases from J, with 11 bases between. CDR1 SQVTM and CDR2 ANQGSEA come from the germline V gene. The CDR3 protein is CSVATGQGYTF. DNA of the CDR3: TGCAGCGTTGCTACAGGACAAGGCTACACCTTC.

The chain uses TRBV5-1 and TRBJ1-6; TRBD1 is a possible D gene (5 bases). This CDR3 region has 17 residues. With 3 bases removed from V and 1 base from J, the gap between germline ends came to 14 bases. Germline assignment: CDR1 SGHRS and CDR2 YFSETQ. The CDR3 DNA follows: TGCGCCAGCAGCTCACTGACAGCCGAGTCCTATAATTCACCCCTCCACTTT. It yields the protein CASSSLTAESYNSPLHF.

The chain uses TRBV19 and TRBJ1-3; D may be TRBD1 (6 bases). The CDR3 has 13 amino acids. Trimming removed 8 bases at V and 5 bases at J, with 13 bases between. Germline assignment: CDR1 LNHDA and CDR2 SQIVND (reference sequence). The CDR3 sequence is CASEGGFRNTIYF. The DNA for the CDR3 is TGTGCCAGTGAAGGGGGATTTCGAAACACCATATATTTT. The full variable domain, with the rest looked up from reference TRBV19 and TRBJ1-3, is DGGITQSPKYLFRKEGQNVTLSCEQNLNHDAMYWYRQDPGQGLRLIYYSQIVNDFQKGDIAEGYSVSREKKESFPLTVTSAQKNPTAFYLCASEGGFRNTIYFGEGSWLTVV.

The chain uses TRBV2 and TRBJ2-2, with D perhaps matching TRBD2 (6 bases). Trimming stripped 8 bases from V and 4 bases from J, with 14 bases between. The CDR3 is made up of 14 amino acids. Germline lookup yields CDR1 SNHLY and CDR2 FYNNEI. In nucleotides, the CDR3 is TGTGCCAGCGCCGGCGGGGACCGCACCGGGGAGCTGTTTTTT. The encoded protein is CASAGGDRTGELFF.

In its sample, this clone was seen a few times. The gene calls are TRBV19 and TRBJ1-6; unclear D gene. The CDR3 loop spans 13 amino acids. Germline CDR1 LNHDA, CDR2 SQIVND (reference sequence). V was clipped by 6 bases and J by 6 bases, with 9 bases between them. The CDR3 DNA is TGTGCCAGTAGGCAGGACGTTAATTCACCCCTCCACTTT. Translated, it gives CASRQDVNSPLHF. Full variable domain (rest looked up from reference TRBV19 and TRBJ1-6): DGGITQSPKYLFRKEGQNVTLSCEQNLNHDAMYWYRQDPGQGLRLIYYSQIVNDFQKGDIAEGYSVSREKKESFPLTVTSAQKNPTAFYLCASRQDVNSPLHFGNGTRLTVT.

The V call is TRBV7-9, the J call TRBJ1-2, with 7 bases aligning to TRBD1. Trimming took 1 base from V and 2 from J; bases not matched to a gene: 7. The CDR3 covers 16 residues. CDR1 and CDR2 from the germline V gene are SEHNR and FQNEAQ (reference sequence). The chain's CDR3 is CASSLGGGGDNYGYTF. The CDR3 DNA sequence: TGTGCCAGCAGCTTAGGGGGAGGGGGCGACAACTATGGCTACACCTTC.